These T cell receptor beta chains were read from a single sample in a study of blood T cell repertoires in COVID-19. Produced via immunoSEQ multiplex PCR; TCRdb's table is partial and in-frame only. The data contain 150,000 to 200,000 clones, about 85% of them seen just once; the ten biggest clones take up roughly a fifth. Sequencing was done on a sample of peripheral blood. The source of these receptors is a man aged 60 to 69 with active or convalescent COVID-19. Both conserved end residues are part of each CDR3. The order of the fields is J gene, V gene, clone size, D gene, CDR3 DNA, CDR3 protein. The D gene is left open where the match is weak. Size is stated for part of the rows, as once, few or many counts, or as a class when the clone is expanded.

J: TRBJ2-2; V: TRBV4-1; size: once; D: NA; DNA: TGCGCCAGCAGCCAAGAGATAGCAAGGGGCACCGGGGAGCTGTTTTTT; CDR3: CASSQEIARGTGELFF
J: TRBJ2-3; V: TRBV18; size: NA; D: NA; DNA: TGTGCCAGCTCACCGTCTAAGCGGCAAAGCACAGATACGCAGTATTTT; CDR3: CASSPSKRQSTDTQYF
J: TRBJ2-3; V: TRBV4-1; size: NA; D: NA; DNA: TGCGCCAGCAGAAAGGGCCCCCGGGAGACCACTAGCACAGATACGCAGTATTTT; CDR3: CASRKGPRETTSTDTQYF
J: TRBJ2-1; V: TRBV9; size: NA; D: TRBD2; DNA: TGTGCCAGCAGCGCCCATAGCGGGGGGGCTGATGAGCAGTTCTTC; CDR3: CASSAHSGGADEQFF
J: TRBJ2-7; V: TRBV2; size: NA; D: NA; DNA: TGTGCCAGCACGGTCCGGTACGAGCAGTACTTC; CDR3: CASTVRYEQYF
J: TRBJ1-1; V: TRBV5-1; size: NA; D: TRBD1; DNA: TGCGCCAGCAGGACAGGGGGAGACACTGAAGCTTTCTTT; CDR3: CASRTGGDTEAFF
J: TRBJ1-6; V: TRBV20-1; size: NA; D: TRBD1; DNA: TGCAGTGCTAGTATGGGACAGGGTACGGGTTCACCCCTCCACTTT; CDR3: CSASMGQGTGSPLHF
J: TRBJ2-6; V: TRBV6-1; size: NA; D: NA; DNA: TGTGCCAGCAGTGAAGTCCCGGTCTCTGGGGCCAACGTCCTGACTTTC; CDR3: CASSEVPVSGANVLTF
J: TRBJ2-3; V: TRBV5-8; size: NA; D: NA; DNA: TGTGCCAGCAGCTTGGCCGAGATAGGGGCCACAGATACGCAGTATTTT; CDR3: CASSLAEIGATDTQYF
J: TRBJ2-2; V: TRBV2; size: NA; D: NA; DNA: TGTGCCAGCAGTGAACCGGTCGGGGAGCTGTTTTTT; CDR3: CASSEPVGELFF
J: TRBJ2-5; V: TRBV5-5; size: NA; D: NA; DNA: TGTGCCAGCAGCTTAGGAGGGATTGAGACCCAGTACTTC; CDR3: CASSLGGIETQYF
J: TRBJ1-2; V: TRBV6-5; size: NA; D: NA; DNA: TGTGCCAGCAGTTACTCAGGGGACTATGGCTACACCTTC; CDR3: CASSYSGDYGYTF
J: TRBJ2-1; V: TRBV10-1; size: NA; D: TRBD2; DNA: TGCGCCAGCAGTGAGTCTGGGACTAGCGGCTACAATGAGCAGTTCTTC; CDR3: CASSESGTSGYNEQFF
J: TRBJ2-7; V: TRBV7-8; size: few; D: NA; DNA: TGTGCCAGCAGCTTGACGAGCGGCTCCTACGAGCAGTACTTC; CDR3: CASSLTSGSYEQYF
J: TRBJ2-2; V: TRBV5-1; size: NA; D: NA; DNA: TGCGCCAGCAGCTTCGGGACTGCGAACACCGGGGAGCTGTTTTTT; CDR3: CASSFGTANTGELFF
J: TRBJ2-5; V: TRBV28; size: NA; D: TRBD1; DNA: TGTGCCAGCAGCTCCACAGGGGGAGGTTGGGAGACCCAGTACTTC; CDR3: CASSSTGGGWETQYF
J: TRBJ2-3; V: TRBV7-3; size: NA; D: NA; DNA: TGTGCCAGCAGCCCCCGAGCTCCAGATACGCAGTATTTT; CDR3: CASSPRAPDTQYF
J: TRBJ1-2; V: TRBV5-1; size: once; D: TRBD1; DNA: TGCGCCAGCAGCCTAGACAGGGGGGGCTATGGCTACACCTTC; CDR3: CASSLDRGGYGYTF